This TCR beta chain was sequenced for a study of CD4 T cells in relation to SARS-CoV-2 and coronaviruses. Study summary: Convalescent donors were aged about 20 to 72, with median about 40 years.

TCRdb's copy holds only in-frame clones and misses some; the assay was immunoSEQ multiplex PCR. The sample has 40,000 or so clones, 80% to 90% seen once. The V gene end was trimmed by 3 bases and the J gene end by 5 bases; junction bases not matched to a gene: 14. CDR1 SGDLS and CDR2 YYNGEE come from the germline V gene. This CDR3 contains 17 residues. Sequenced material: memory CD4+ T cells from PBMCs. The origin of this receptor is an adult with COVID-19. The chain combines TRBV9 with TRBJ2-5; 9 bases are a match to TRBD1. The CDR3 DNA reads as TGTGCCAGCAGCGACGATACAGGGGGCAAAGGTTGGGAGACCCAGTACTTC. Its protein product is CASSDDTGGKGWETQYF.